The 5 T cell receptor beta chains given below trace back to one sample, sequenced in a study of blood T cell repertoires in COVID-19. Assay: immunoSEQ multiplex PCR; the TCRdb copy retains only in-frame clones and omits some. The repertoire includes 250,000 to 400,000 clones, roughly 90% of them detected once, and 2% to 3% sits in the top ten. The sample was PBMCs or T cells enriched from blood (not recorded which). The receptors derive from a man between 60 and 70 years old who had recovered from COVID-19.

The V call is TRBV7-8, the J call TRBJ1-4, with TRBD1 as a possible D gene (5 bases). The V gene's germline CDR1 is SGHVS and CDR2 FQNEAQ. V shed 5 bases and J shed 8 bases, with 21 bases lying between them. The CDR3 runs to 16 residues. CDR3 sequence: CASSIGTKKIGEKLFF. The CDR3 DNA is TGTGCCAGCAGCATCGGGACTAAAAAAATCGGGGAAAAACTGTTTTTT.

This rearrangement joins TRBV9 to TRBJ2-1; 10 bases are a match to TRBD1. Germline CDR1 reads SGDLS; CDR2 reads YYNGEE. The CDR3 totals 14 residues. J gave up 7 bases and V 0 bases, and 1 base lay outside the gene matches. CDR3 DNA sequence: TGTGCCAGCAGCGTAGGGGGACAGGGGAATGAGCAGTTCTTC. Protein sequence: CASSVGGQGNEQFF.

The chain joins TRBV5-6 to TRBJ1-5; D gene unclear. Between the trimmed V and J ends, which lost 1 base and 4 bases, there was a span of 15 bases. The CDR3 has 16 amino acids. The germline CDR1 and CDR2 sequences are SGHDT and YYEEEE. CDR3 nucleotides: TGTGCCAGCAGCTTGTCTTCGAGGGCTACAAATCAGCCCCAGCATTTT. The encoded protein is CASSLSSRATNQPQHF.

The V call is TRBV5-5, the J call TRBJ1-4; 7 bases match TRBD1. V was pared by 3 bases and J by 4 bases, with 6 bases of the junction left unmatched. The CDR3 sequence is 15 residues long. Germline V gene data show CDR1 as SGHKS and CDR2 as YYEKEE (reference sequence). The DNA for the CDR3 is TGTGCCAGCAGCTCTAGACAGGGCTATAATGAAAAACTGTTTTTT. Translation gives CASSSRQGYNEKLFF.

The CDR3 is CASSRHDRDNEKLFF. For the CDR3, the DNA is TGCGCCAGCAGCCGTCACGACAGAGATAATGAAAAACTGTTTTTT. The V call is TRBV4-1, the J call TRBJ1-4, with a possible D match to TRBD1 (5 bases). Germline V gives CDR1 MGHRA, CDR2 YSYEKL. The CDR3 extends over 15 amino acids. V was trimmed by 4 bases and J by 4 bases, leaving 13 bases between them.